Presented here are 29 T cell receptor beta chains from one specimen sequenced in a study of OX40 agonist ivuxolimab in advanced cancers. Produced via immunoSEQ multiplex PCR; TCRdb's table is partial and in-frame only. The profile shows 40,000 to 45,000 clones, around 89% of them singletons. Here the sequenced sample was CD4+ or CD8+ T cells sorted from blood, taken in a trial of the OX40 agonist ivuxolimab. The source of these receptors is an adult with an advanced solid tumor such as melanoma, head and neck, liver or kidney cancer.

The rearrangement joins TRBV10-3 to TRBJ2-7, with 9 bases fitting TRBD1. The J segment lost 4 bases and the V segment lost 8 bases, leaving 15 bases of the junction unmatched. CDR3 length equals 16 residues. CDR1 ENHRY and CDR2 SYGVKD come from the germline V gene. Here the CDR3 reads CAISSLTGTGNYEQYF. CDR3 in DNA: TGTGCCATCTCTTCCCTCACCGGGACAGGGAATTACGAGCAGTACTTC.

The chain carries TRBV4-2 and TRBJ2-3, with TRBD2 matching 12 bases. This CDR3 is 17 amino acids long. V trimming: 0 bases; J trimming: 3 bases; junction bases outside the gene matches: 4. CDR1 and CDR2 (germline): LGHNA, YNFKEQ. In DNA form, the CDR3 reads TGTGCCAGCAGCCAAGAGGTGACTAGCGGGGGAACAGATACGCAGTATTTT. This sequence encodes CASSQEVTSGGTDTQYF.

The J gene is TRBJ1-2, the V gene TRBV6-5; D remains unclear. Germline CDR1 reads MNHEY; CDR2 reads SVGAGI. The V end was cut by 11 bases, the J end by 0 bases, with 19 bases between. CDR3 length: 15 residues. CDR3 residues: CAFWVNGEPNYGYTF. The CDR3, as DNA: TGTGCCTTCTGGGTCAACGGTGAACCTAACTATGGCTACACCTTC.

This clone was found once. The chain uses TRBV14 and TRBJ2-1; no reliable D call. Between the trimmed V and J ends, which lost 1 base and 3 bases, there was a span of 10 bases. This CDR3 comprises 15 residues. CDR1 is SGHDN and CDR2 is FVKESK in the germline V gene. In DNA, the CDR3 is TGTGCCAGCAGCCAAGTTTTGAGCCACTACAATGAGCAGTTCTTC. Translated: CASSQVLSHYNEQFF.

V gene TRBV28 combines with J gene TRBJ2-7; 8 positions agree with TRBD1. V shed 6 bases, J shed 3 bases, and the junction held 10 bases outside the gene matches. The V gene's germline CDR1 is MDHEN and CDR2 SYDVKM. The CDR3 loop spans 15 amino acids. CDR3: CASSPRDRLHYEQYF. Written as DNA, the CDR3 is TGTGCCAGCAGCCCCCGGGACAGGTTACACTACGAGCAGTACTTC.

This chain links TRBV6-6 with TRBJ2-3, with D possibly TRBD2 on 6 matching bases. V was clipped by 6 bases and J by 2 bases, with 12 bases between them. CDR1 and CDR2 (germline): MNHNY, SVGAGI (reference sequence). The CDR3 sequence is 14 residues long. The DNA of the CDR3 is TGTGCCAGCAGCCCAACGGGGGTCACAGATACGCAGTATTTT. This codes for CASSPTGVTDTQYF.

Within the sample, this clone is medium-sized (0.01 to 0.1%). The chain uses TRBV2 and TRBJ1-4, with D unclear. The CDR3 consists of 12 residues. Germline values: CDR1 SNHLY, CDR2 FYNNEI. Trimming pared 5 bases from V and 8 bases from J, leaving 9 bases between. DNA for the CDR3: TGTGCCAGCAGTCTAACTAGGGAAAAACTGTTTTTT. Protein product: CASSLTREKLFF.

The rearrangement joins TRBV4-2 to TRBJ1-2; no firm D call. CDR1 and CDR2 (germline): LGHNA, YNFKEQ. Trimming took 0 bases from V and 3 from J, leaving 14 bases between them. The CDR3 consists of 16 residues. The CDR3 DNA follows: TGTGCCAGCAGCCAAGACTCCCGACAAAAGGACTATGGCTACACCTTC. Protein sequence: CASSQDSRQKDYGYTF.

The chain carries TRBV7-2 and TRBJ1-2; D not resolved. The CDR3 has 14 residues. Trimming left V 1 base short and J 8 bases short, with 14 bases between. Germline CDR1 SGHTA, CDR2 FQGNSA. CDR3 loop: CASSLDGLGRGYTF. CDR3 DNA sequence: TGTGCCAGCAGCTTAGACGGACTCGGGAGGGGCTACACCTTC.

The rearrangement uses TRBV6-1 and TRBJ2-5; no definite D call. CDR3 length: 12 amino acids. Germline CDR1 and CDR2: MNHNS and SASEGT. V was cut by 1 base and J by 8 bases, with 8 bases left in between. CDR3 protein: CASSEVYATQYF. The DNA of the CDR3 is TGTGCCAGCAGTGAAGTCTATGCTACCCAGTACTTC.

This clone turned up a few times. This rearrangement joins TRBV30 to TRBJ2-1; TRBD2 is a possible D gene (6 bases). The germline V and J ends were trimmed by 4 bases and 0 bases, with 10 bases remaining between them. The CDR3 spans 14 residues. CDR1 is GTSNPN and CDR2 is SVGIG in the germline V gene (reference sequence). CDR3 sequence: CAWNPGGSYNEQFF. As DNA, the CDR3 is TGTGCCTGGAATCCCGGGGGCTCCTACAATGAGCAGTTCTTC.

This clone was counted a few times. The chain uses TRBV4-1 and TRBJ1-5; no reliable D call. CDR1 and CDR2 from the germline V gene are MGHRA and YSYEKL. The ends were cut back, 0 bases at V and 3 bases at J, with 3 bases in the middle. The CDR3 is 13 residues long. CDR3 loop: CASSQEPNQPQHF. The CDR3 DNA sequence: TGCGCCAGCAGCCAAGAACCCAATCAGCCCCAGCATTTT.

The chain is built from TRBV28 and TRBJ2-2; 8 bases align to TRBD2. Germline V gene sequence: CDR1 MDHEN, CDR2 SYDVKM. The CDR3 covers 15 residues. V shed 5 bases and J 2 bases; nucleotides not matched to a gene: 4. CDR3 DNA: TGTGCCAGCAGTGGTAGCGGGGTAAACACCGGGGAGCTGTTTTTT. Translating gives CASSGSGVNTGELFF.

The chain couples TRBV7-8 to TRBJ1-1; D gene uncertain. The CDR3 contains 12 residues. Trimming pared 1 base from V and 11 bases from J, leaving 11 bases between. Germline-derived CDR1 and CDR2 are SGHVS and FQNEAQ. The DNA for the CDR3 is TGTGCCAGCAGCTTAGGGCATCTGGGGGCTTTCTTT. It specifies CASSLGHLGAFF.

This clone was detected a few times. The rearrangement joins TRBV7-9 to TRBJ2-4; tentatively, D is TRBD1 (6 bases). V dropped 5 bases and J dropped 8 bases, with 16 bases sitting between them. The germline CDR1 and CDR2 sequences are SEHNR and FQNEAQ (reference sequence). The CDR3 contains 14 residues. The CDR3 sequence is CASSPDRPLDIQYF. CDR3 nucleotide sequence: TGTGCCAGCAGCCCCGACAGGCCCTTGGACATTCAGTACTTC.

This CDR3 reads CASSLGDRGFGNTIYF. The CDR3 DNA reads as TGTGCCAGCAGCTTAGGGGACAGGGGGTTTGGAAACACCATATATTTT. This chain connects TRBV7-2 to TRBJ1-3; 11 positions agree with TRBD1. CDR3 length: 16 amino acids. V dropped 1 base and J dropped 3; count of bases not matched to a gene: 2. Looked up from germline, CDR1 is SGHTA and CDR2 is FQGNSA.

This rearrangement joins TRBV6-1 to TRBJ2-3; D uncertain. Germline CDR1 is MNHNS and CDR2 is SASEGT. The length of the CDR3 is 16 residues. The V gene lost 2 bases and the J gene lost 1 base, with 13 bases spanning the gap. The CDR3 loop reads CASSELVGLGTDTQYF. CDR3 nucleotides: TGTGCCAGCAGTGAACTCGTGGGATTAGGCACAGATACGCAGTATTTT.

Here the CDR3 reads CASSERPPGLGYNEQFF. The CDR3 coding sequence is TGTGCCAGCAGTGAACGGCCCCCGGGACTTGGCTACAATGAGCAGTTCTTC. V gene TRBV2 combines with J gene TRBJ2-1, with D tentatively TRBD2 (6 bases). Germline CDR1 is SNHLY and CDR2 is FYNNEI. Trimming removed 2 bases from V and 3 bases from J, with 17 bases in between. The CDR3 sequence is 17 residues long. Looking up the rest from reference TRBV2 and TRBJ2-1 gives the full variable domain: EPEVTQTPSHQVTQMGQEVILRCVPISNHLYFYWYRQILGQKVEFLVSFYNNEISEKSEIFDDQFSVERPDGSNFTLKIRSTKLEDSAMYFCASSERPPGLGYNEQFFGPGTRLTVL.

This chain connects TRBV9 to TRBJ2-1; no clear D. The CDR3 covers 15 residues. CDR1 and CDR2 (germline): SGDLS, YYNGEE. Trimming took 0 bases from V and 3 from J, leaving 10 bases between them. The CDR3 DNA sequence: TGTGCCAGCAGCGTAGAGCGAGTGGGCTACAATGAGCAGTTCTTC. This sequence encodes CASSVERVGYNEQFF.

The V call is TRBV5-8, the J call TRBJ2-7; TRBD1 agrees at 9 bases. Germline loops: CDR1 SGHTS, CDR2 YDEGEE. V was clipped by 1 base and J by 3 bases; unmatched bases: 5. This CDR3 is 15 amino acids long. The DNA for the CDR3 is TGTGCCAGCAGCTTGATGGGACAGGGAGACTACGAGCAGTACTTC. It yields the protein CASSLMGQGDYEQYF.

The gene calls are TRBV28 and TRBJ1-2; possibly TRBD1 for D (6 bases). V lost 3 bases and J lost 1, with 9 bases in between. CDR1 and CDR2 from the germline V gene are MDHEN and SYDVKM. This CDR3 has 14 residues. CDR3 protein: CASSLGQDNYGYTF. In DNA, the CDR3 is TGTGCCAGCAGTTTGGGACAAGATAACTATGGCTACACCTTC.

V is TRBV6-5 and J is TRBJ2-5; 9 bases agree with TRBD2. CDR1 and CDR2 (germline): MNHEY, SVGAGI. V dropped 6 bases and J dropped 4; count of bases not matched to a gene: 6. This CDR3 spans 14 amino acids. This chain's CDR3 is CASSAGGRLETQYF. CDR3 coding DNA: TGTGCCAGCAGCGCGGGGGGGAGGTTAGAGACCCAGTACTTC.

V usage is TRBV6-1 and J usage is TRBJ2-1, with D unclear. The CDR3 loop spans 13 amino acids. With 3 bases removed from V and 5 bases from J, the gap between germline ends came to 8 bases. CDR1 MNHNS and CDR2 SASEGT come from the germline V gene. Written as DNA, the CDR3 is TGTGCCAGCAGTGAGGCTAGGGACAATGAGCAGTTCTTC. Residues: CASSEARDNEQFF.

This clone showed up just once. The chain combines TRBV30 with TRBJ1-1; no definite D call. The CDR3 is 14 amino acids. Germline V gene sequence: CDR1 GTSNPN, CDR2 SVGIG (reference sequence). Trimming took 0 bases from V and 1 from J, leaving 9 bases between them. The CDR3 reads CAWSVGSGNTEAFF. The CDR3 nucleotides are TGTGCCTGGAGTGTAGGGTCGGGGAACACTGAAGCTTTCTTT.

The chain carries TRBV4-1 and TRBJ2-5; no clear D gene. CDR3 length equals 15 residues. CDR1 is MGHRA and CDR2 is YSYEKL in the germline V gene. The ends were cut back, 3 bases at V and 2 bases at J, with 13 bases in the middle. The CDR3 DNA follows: TGCGCCAGCAGCCATGAATATCCGCGGCAAGAGACCCAGTACTTC. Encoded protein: CASSHEYPRQETQYF.

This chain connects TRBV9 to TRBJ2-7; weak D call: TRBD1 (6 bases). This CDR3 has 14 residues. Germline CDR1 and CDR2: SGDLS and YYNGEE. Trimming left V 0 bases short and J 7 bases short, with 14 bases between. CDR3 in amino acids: CASSVGVGGGEQYF. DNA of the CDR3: TGTGCCAGCAGCGTAGGCGTTGGGGGCGGTGAGCAGTACTTC.

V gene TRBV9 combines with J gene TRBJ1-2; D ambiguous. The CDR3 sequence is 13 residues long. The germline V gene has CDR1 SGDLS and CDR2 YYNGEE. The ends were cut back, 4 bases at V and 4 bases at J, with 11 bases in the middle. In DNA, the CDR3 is TGTGCCAGCAGCCGCGACTTCTTCTATGGCTACACCTTC. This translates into CASSRDFFYGYTF.

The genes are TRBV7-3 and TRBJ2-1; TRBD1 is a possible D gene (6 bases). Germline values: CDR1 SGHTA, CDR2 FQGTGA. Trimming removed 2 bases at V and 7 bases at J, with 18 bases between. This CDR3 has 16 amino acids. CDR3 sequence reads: CASSLLAPGQGNEQFF. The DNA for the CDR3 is TGTGCCAGCAGCTTATTGGCCCCCGGGCAGGGGAATGAGCAGTTCTTC. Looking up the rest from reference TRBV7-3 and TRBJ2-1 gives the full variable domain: GAGVSQTPSNKVTEKGKYVELRCDPISGHTALYWYRQSLGQGPEFLIYFQGTGAADDSGLPNDRFFAVRPEGSVSTLKIQRTERGDSAVYLCASSLLAPGQGNEQFFGPGTRLTVL.

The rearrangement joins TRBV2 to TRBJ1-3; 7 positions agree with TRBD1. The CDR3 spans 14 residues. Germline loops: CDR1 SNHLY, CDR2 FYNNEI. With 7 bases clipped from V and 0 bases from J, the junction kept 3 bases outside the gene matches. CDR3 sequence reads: CASTGTASGNTIYF. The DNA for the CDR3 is TGTGCCAGCACCGGGACAGCCTCTGGAAACACCATATATTTT.